This T cell receptor beta chain originates from a study of CD8 T cells in ankylosing spondylitis. Whole-study results and caveats: Some of the motif variants had earlier been found in reactive arthritis patients' fluid and blood. Significantly higher representation of disease-linked clones was reported for matched ankylosing spondylitis synovial fluid. Made up of 7 to 9 highly homologous variants, a TCR beta motif appeared characteristic of ankylosing spondylitis blood.

This clonotype was seen at least ten times. Its target is not known. This CDR3 has 13 residues. Germline V gene lookup returns CDR1 MNHNS and CDR2 SASEGT. V lost 6 bases and J lost 3; bases outside the gene matches: 2. A quantitative 5'-RACE method, one with molecular barcodes, was used to make TCR beta libraries. TCRdb re-called the 5' RACE reads with MiXCR, one entry per CDR3 protein. The repertoire consists of approximately 130,000 distinct CDR3 sequences, with 9.3% occurring once and the leading ten covering approximately 3.3%. J is TRBJ2-1 and V is TRBV6-1; TRBD2 matches at 7 bases. The sequencing input was blood, either unsorted or a sorted T cell fraction (not recorded which). The sequence came from a male donor with ankylosing spondylitis or in good health (not recorded which). As DNA, the CDR3 is TGTGCCAGCAGACTAGCGATCTACAATGAGCAGTTCTTC. This gives the protein CASRLAIYNEQFF.